A single sample gave rise to the 4 T cell receptor beta chains below, sequenced in a study of cytomegalovirus exposure and HLA in healthy donors. PCR was performed using 60 Vbeta and 13 Jbeta primers. The protocol was immunoSEQ multiplex PCR, while the TCRdb copy is restricted to in-frame clones and leaves out a portion. The table lists around 130,000 clones, 70% to 80% of them singletons. The sequencing sample was made of PBMCs. These receptors originate from a human donor in good health.

In this sample, this clone turned up a few times. This chain joins TRBV4-2 and TRBJ2-2; the match to TRBD2 covers 8 bases. This CDR3 has 16 residues. Trimming removed 3 bases from V and 2 bases from J; junction bases left unmatched: 5. CDR1 LGHNA and CDR2 YNFKEQ come from the germline V gene. Here the CDR3 reads CASSQETSGNTGELFF. The CDR3 bases are TGTGCCAGCAGCCAGGAAACTAGCGGCAACACCGGGGAGCTGTTTTTT.

This clone has a handful of counts. V and J are TRBV6-6 and TRBJ1-4; TRBD1 matches 7 bases. Trimming took 6 bases from V and 4 from J; bases not matched to a gene: 2. CDR3 size: 13 residues. Germline V gene lookup returns CDR1 MNHNY and CDR2 SVGAGI (reference sequence). The DNA of the CDR3 is TGTGCCAGCAGGCACAGGGGTAATGAAAAACTGTTTTTT. Protein: CASRHRGNEKLFF.

The chain employs TRBV5-1 and TRBJ2-7; TRBD1 agrees at 8 bases. Germline trimming cut 0 bases from V and 5 bases from J; bases unmatched to any gene: 4. The CDR3 is made up of 14 amino acids. Germline V CDR1 and CDR2: SGHRS, YFSETQ. The CDR3 bases are TGCGCCAGCAGCTTGGGGACAGGGCTCGACGAGCAGTACTTC. It encodes CASSLGTGLDEQYF. Full variable domain (missing parts from reference TRBV5-1 and TRBJ2-7): KAGVTQTPRYLIKTRGQQVTLSCSPISGHRSVSWYQQTPGQGLQFLFEYFSETQRNKGNFPGRFSGRQFSNSRSEMNVSTLELGDSALYLCASSLGTGLDEQYFGPGTRLTVT.

In this sample, this clone turned up once. The gene calls are TRBV19 and TRBJ2-7; tentatively, D is TRBD1 (6 bases). The CDR3 consists of 15 residues. Germline CDR1 and CDR2: LNHDA and SQIVND (reference sequence). Trimming stripped 3 bases from V and 3 bases from J, with 15 bases between. DNA for the CDR3: TGTGCCAGTAGTATGAGGTTAGGGGGTCGCTACGAGCAGTACTTC. This sequence encodes CASSMRLGGRYEQYF.